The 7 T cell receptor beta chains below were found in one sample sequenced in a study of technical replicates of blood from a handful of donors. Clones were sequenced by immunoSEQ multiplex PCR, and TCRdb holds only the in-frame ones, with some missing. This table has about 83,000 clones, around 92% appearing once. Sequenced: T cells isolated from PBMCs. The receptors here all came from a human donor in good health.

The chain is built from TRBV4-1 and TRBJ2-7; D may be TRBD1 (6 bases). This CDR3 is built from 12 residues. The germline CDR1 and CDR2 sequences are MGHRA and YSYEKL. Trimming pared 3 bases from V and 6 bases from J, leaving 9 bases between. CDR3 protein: CASSHTGTEQYF. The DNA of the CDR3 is TGCGCCAGCAGCCATACAGGGACCGAGCAGTACTTC.

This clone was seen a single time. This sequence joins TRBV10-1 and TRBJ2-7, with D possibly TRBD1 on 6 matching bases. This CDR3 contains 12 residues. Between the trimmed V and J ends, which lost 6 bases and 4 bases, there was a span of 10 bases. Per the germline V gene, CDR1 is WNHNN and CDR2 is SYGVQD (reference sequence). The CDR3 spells CASSGDTYEQYF. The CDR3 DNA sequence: TGCGCCAGCAGCGGGGACACTTACGAGCAGTACTTC.

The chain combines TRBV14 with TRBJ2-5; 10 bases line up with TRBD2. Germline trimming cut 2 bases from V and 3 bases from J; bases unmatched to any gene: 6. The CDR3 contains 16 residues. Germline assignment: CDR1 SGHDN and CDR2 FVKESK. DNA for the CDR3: TGTGCCAGCAGCCAAAGCCTAGCGGGAGAGGAAGAGACCCAGTACTTC. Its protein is CASSQSLAGEEETQYF.

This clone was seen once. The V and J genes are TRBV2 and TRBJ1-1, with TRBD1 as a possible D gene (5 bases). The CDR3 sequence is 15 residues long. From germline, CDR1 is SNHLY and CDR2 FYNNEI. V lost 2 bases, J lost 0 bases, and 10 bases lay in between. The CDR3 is CASSEFQGMNTEAFF. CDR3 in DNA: TGTGCCAGCAGTGAATTTCAGGGAATGAACACTGAAGCTTTCTTT.

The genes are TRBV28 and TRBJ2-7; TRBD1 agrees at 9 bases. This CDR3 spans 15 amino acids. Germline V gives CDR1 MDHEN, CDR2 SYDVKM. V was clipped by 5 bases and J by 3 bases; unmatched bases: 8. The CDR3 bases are TGTGCCAGCAGTGGTTCTCGGGACAGGGTCTACGAGCAGTACTTC. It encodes CASSGSRDRVYEQYF. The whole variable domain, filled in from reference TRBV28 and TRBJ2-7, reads DVKVTQSSRYLVKRTGEKVFLECVQDMDHENMFWYRQDPGLGLRLIYFSYDVKMKEKGDIPEGYSVSREKKERFSLILESASTNQTSMYLCASSGSRDRVYEQYFGPGTRLTVT.

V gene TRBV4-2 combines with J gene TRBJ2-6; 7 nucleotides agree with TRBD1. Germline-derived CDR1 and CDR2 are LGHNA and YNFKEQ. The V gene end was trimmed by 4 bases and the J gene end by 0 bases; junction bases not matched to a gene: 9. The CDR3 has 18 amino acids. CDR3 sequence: CASSPRDSPYSGANVLTF. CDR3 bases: TGTGCCAGCAGCCCCCGGGACAGCCCTTACTCTGGGGCCAACGTCCTGACTTTC.

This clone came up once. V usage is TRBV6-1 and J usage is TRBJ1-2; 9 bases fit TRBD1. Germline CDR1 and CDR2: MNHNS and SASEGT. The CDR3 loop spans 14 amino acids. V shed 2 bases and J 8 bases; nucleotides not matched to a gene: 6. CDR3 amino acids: CASSEFDRGGGYTF. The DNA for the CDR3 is TGTGCCAGCAGTGAATTCGACAGGGGGGGAGGCTACACCTTC.